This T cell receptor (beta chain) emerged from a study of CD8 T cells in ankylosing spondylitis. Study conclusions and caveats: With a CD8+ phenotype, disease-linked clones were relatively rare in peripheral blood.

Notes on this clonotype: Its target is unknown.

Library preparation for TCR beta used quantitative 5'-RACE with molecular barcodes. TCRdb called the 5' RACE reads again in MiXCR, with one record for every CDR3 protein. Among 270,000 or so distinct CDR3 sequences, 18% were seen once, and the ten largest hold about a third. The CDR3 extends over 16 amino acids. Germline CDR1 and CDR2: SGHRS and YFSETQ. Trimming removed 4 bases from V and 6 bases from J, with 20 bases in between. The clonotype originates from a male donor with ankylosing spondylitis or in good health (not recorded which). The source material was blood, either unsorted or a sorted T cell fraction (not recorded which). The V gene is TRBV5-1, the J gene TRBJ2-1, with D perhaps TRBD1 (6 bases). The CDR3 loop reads CASSPSDSSRGNEQFF. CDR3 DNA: TGCGCCAGCAGCCCTTCGGACAGTTCTAGGGGCAATGAGCAGTTCTTC.